The clone carrying this T cell receptor (beta chain) was recorded a few times. Its target is unknown. These data are taken from a study of identical twins. Findings and limits, study-wide: The more abundant beta clonotypes in cord blood had fewer insertions, and memory repertoires did not show this. Out-of-frame sharing of TCR alpha in monozygotic twins was underestimated by models.

MiXCR, applied by TCRdb to the 5' RACE reads, yields one record per CDR3 protein. The sample carries fewer than 550,000 distinct CDR3 sequences, 15% recorded once. A further study also used this sample, focusing on yellow fever vaccine responses in identical twins.

The TCR sequence derives from a woman younger than 30 in good health. What was sequenced was CD4+ T cells sorted from blood.

CDR3 sequence: CSVGGAAGTEAFF. CDR3 nucleotides: TGCAGCGTTGGTGGGGCCGCCGGCACTGAAGCTTTCTTT. This chain connects TRBV29-1 to TRBJ1-1; possible D gene TRBD1, 5 bases. The V and J ends lost 4 bases and 4 bases respectively, with 13 bases between them. This CDR3 has 13 residues. In germline, CDR1 is SQVTM, CDR2 ANQGSEA. Full variable domain (remainder filled in from reference TRBV29-1 and TRBJ1-1): SAVISQKPSRDICQRGTSLTIQCQVDSQVTMMFWYRQQPGQSLTLIATANQGSEATYESGFVIDKFPISRPNLTFSTLTVSNMSPEDSSIYLCSVGGAAGTEAFFGQGTRLTVV.